Listed here are 23 T cell receptor beta chains from one sample, sequenced in a study of cytomegalovirus exposure and HLA in healthy donors. PCR amplification relied on 60 Vbeta primers (plus 13 Jbeta primers). The repertoire was sequenced with immunoSEQ multiplex PCR; TCRdb's copy has only in-frame clones and lacks some. The sample has about 95,000 clones, over 70% seen once; the top ten hold 4.5% to 6%. Sequenced input: PBMCs. The receptor set was obtained from a woman aged 35 to 49 in good health and CMV-seronegative.

V and J are TRBV5-1 and TRBJ2-7, with a weak D call TRBD1 (5 bases). V was shortened by 2 bases and J by 0 bases, with 12 bases between the two germline ends. The CDR3 contains 15 residues. Germline CDR1 is SGHRS and CDR2 is YFSETQ. The CDR3 region has the DNA TGCGCCAGCAGCTTAGGACACACGAGCTCCTACGAGCAGTACTTC. Translation: CASSLGHTSSYEQYF.

The rearrangement uses TRBV9 and TRBJ1-2; D perhaps matches TRBD1 (5 bases). The CDR3 is made up of 14 amino acids. CDR1 and CDR2 (germline): SGDLS, YYNGEE. V shed 4 bases and J shed 8 bases, with 18 bases lying between them. CDR3 sequence: CASSPGSDYRGYTF. CDR3 sequence (DNA): TGTGCCAGCAGCCCAGGGTCGGACTACCGCGGCTACACCTTC.

This clone was observed a handful of times. This chain connects TRBV16 to TRBJ2-1, with a possible D match to TRBD2 (6 bases). The germline V gene has CDR1 KGHSY and CDR2 FQNENV. This CDR3 has 15 residues. V was cut by 0 bases and J by 7 bases, with 13 bases left in between. The CDR3 reads CASSQSRAAGNEQFF. CDR3 in DNA: TGTGCCAGCAGCCAATCAAGAGCGGCGGGGAATGAGCAGTTCTTC.

This rearrangement joins TRBV5-1 to TRBJ2-2; a weak D match, TRBD1 (5 bases). The CDR3 is 16 residues long. Germline V lookup: CDR1 SGHRS, CDR2 YFSETQ. Deletions cut 4 bases from V and 5 bases from J, with 18 bases between. The CDR3 spells CASSTPGRAGTGELFF. The CDR3 nucleotides are TGCGCCAGCAGCACCCCGGGCAGGGCAGGGACCGGGGAGCTGTTTTTT.

Notes on this clone: The junction differs from germline at one of its ends, possibly a read error. This sequence joins TRBV5-4 and TRBJ1-1; TRBD1 matches at 11 bases. CDR1 is SGHNT and CDR2 is YYREEE in the germline V gene (reference sequence). The CDR3 length is 13 residues. CDR3 region: CASSLLAGQGVAF. The CDR3 coding sequence is TGTGCCAGCAGCTTGTTGGCGGGACAGGGGGTCGCCTTT. The entire variable domain, with the rest obtained from reference TRBV5-4 and TRBJ1-1, is as follows: ETGVTQSPTHLIKTRGQQVTLRCSSQSGHNTVSWYQQALGQGPQFIFQYYREEENGRGNFPPRFSGLQFPNYSSELNVNALELDDSALYLCASSLLAGQGVAFGQGTRLTVV.

The chain is built from TRBV6-5 and TRBJ2-1, with 10 positions matching TRBD2. This CDR3 has 15 amino acids. Germline V lookup: CDR1 MNHEY, CDR2 SVGAGI. J lost 9 bases, V lost 4 bases, and 9 bases had no gene match. The DNA of the CDR3 is TGTGCCAGCAGTTTCTCGGGACTAGCGCGAGTTGAGCAGTTCTTC. Translated: CASSFSGLARVEQFF.

The chain has TRBV28 and TRBJ1-1, with 7 bases aligning to TRBD1. This CDR3 is 16 amino acids long. Germline lookup yields CDR1 MDHEN and CDR2 SYDVKM. With 2 bases clipped from V and 12 bases from J, the junction kept 18 bases outside the gene matches. CDR3 DNA: TGTGCCAGCAGTTTACCCCGGGACAGCCACGTGCCCCGATCTTTCTTT. Translation gives CASSLPRDSHVPRSFF.

For this clone: One junction end disagrees with the germline gene, perhaps due to a read error. This chain uses TRBV6-1 with TRBJ2-1; TRBD1 might be the D (5 bases). The CDR3 is 15 amino acids. Germline V lookup: CDR1 MNHNS, CDR2 SASEGT. The CDR3 region is CAGSMTASSYNEQFF. In nucleotides, the CDR3 is TGTGCCGGCAGTATGACAGCCAGCTCCTACAATGAGCAGTTCTTC.

This chain joins TRBV18 and TRBJ1-1, with TRBD1 as a possible D gene (6 bases). The CDR3 sequence is 14 residues long. In germline, CDR1 is KGHSH, CDR2 LQKENI. With 4 bases removed from V and 1 base from J, the gap between germline ends came to 10 bases. This CDR3 reads CASSLGQKNTEAFF. The CDR3 DNA follows: TGTGCCAGCTCACTGGGACAAAAGAACACTGAAGCTTTCTTT.

This sequence joins TRBV6-4 and TRBJ2-1; a weak D match, TRBD2 (6 bases). The CDR3 has 15 residues. In germline, CDR1 is MRHNA, CDR2 SNTAGT. Trimming removed 5 bases from V and 0 bases from J, with 11 bases in between. The CDR3 DNA follows: TGTGCCAGCAGTCCCGGGACTCACTCCTACAATGAGCAGTTCTTC. Translation: CASSPGTHSYNEQFF.

V usage is TRBV9 and J usage is TRBJ2-3, with 8 positions matching TRBD2. Per the germline V gene, CDR1 is SGDLS and CDR2 is YYNGEE. The CDR3 is 15 amino acids. Trimming removed 2 bases from V and 1 base from J; junction bases left unmatched: 3. CDR3: CASSVRGGGTDTQYF. The DNA for the CDR3 is TGTGCCAGCAGCGTCCGGGGGGGTGGCACAGATACGCAGTATTTT.

The V and J genes are TRBV4-2 and TRBJ2-2; 7 bases are a match to TRBD1. V lost 4 bases, J lost 4 bases, and 9 bases stayed unmatched. Germline V lookup: CDR1 LGHNA, CDR2 YNFKEQ. The CDR3 sequence is 16 residues long. The CDR3 here is CASSRGTGDSTGELFF. In DNA form, the CDR3 reads TGTGCCAGCAGCCGCGGAACAGGGGATTCCACCGGGGAGCTGTTTTTT.

This chain uses TRBV5-1 with TRBJ2-5, with TRBD2 matching 7 bases. The junction had 3 bases not matched to a gene; V was cut back by 0 bases and J by 4 bases. The CDR3 runs to 14 residues. The germline gives CDR1 SGHRS, CDR2 YFSETQ. The CDR3 protein is CASSLGWGGETQYF. The CDR3, as DNA: TGCGCCAGCAGCTTGGGTTGGGGGGGAGAGACCCAGTACTTC.

The CDR3 DNA follows: TGTGCCAGCAGCGGGCCACAGGGGCACGGTGAAAAACTGTTTTTT. Amino acid sequence: CASSGPQGHGEKLFF. V usage is TRBV9 and J usage is TRBJ1-4, with 7 bases lining up with TRBD1. Germline loops: CDR1 SGDLS, CDR2 YYNGEE. This CDR3 spans 15 amino acids. V lost 3 bases to trimming and J lost 7 bases; unmatched junction nucleotides: 9.

This rearrangement joins TRBV29-1 to TRBJ2-1; D is ambiguous. This CDR3 region has 13 residues. CDR1 is SQVTM and CDR2 is ANQGSEA in the germline V gene. Trimming cost V 4 bases and J 7 bases, with 14 bases left between them. The CDR3 loop is CSVGSWSRNEQFF. CDR3 bases: TGCAGCGTTGGTTCATGGTCTCGGAATGAGCAGTTCTTC.

The chain is built from TRBV18 and TRBJ2-7; 8 bases are a match to TRBD2. Germline V gene lookup returns CDR1 KGHSH and CDR2 LQKENI. The ends lost 3 bases at V and 2 bases at J; junction bases unmatched: 3. There are 14 residues in the CDR3. CDR3 bases: TGTGCCAGCTCACCCGGGGGGGGCACCTACGAGCAGTACTTC. Translation: CASSPGGGTYEQYF.

The V and J genes are TRBV11-2 and TRBJ2-1; 7 positions match TRBD2. The CDR3 loop spans 13 amino acids. Losses at the gene ends were 1 base for V and 10 bases for J; bases not matched to a gene: 4. Germline CDR1 and CDR2: SGHAT and FQNNGV. CDR3 loop: CASSLGAGLEQFF. Written as DNA, the CDR3 is TGTGCCAGCAGCTTAGGAGCGGGGTTGGAGCAGTTCTTC.

This clone has a single count. V and J are TRBV18 and TRBJ2-2; D ambiguous. The CDR3 length is 15 residues. V lost 3 bases and J lost 3, with 11 bases in between. Germline values: CDR1 KGHSH, CDR2 LQKENI. DNA for the CDR3: TGTGCCAGCTCACCGATGAGGCAAGACACCGGGGAGCTGTTTTTT. Its translation is CASSPMRQDTGELFF.

The chain carries TRBV4-1 and TRBJ2-1, with TRBD2 matching 15 bases. The CDR3 has 16 amino acids. Germline lookup yields CDR1 MGHRA and CDR2 YSYEKL. With V trimmed by 5 bases and J by 6 bases, 5 bases remained unmatched. CDR3 sequence (DNA): TGCGCCAGCAGCTTGCGGACTAGCGGGGGGGCCAATGAGCAGTTCTTC. Translating it yields CASSLRTSGGANEQFF.

The chain joins TRBV5-1 to TRBJ1-1; possibly TRBD1 for D (5 bases). Germline lookup yields CDR1 SGHRS and CDR2 YFSETQ. V was cut by 4 bases and J by 1 base, with 17 bases left in between. The CDR3 consists of 16 residues. DNA for the CDR3: TGCGCCAGCAGCACTTTGGGGCCGGGAGCGAACACTGAAGCTTTCTTT. Translating gives CASSTLGPGANTEAFF.

This chain joins TRBV27 and TRBJ2-7; 7 positions agree with TRBD1. The V gene end was trimmed by 5 bases and the J gene end by 0 bases; junction bases not matched to a gene: 1. The germline gives CDR1 MNHEY, CDR2 SMNVEV (reference sequence). The CDR3 is 13 amino acids. The DNA for the CDR3 is TGTGCCAGCAGTGCAGGGGGCTCCTACGAGCAGTACTTC. Translating gives CASSAGGSYEQYF.

The chain couples TRBV7-2 to TRBJ2-3, with 7 bases identical to TRBD2. The germline V gene has CDR1 SGHTA and CDR2 FQGNSA. Trimming cost V 6 bases and J 8 bases; bases outside gene matches: 20. CDR3 length: 17 residues. For the CDR3, the DNA is TGTGCCAGCAGTTTCGATGGACTAGGTTCTCCCAAAGCTACGCAGTATTTT. This sequence encodes CASSFDGLGSPKATQYF.

The rearrangement joins TRBV23-1 to TRBJ2-7; the D gene is possibly TRBD1 (5 bases). TRBV23-1 is reported as an ORF; its role is uncertain. The CDR3 consists of 16 residues. V was cut by 4 bases and J by 3 bases, with 19 bases left in between. The CDR3 DNA is TGCGCCAGCAGTCGGAAGTCAGGGTCCCAAAACTACGAGCAGTACTTC. Translation gives CASSRKSGSQNYEQYF.